These 7 T cell receptor beta chains came from one sample sequenced in a study of T cells after yellow fever vaccination. TCRdb used MiXCR to reprocess the 5' RACE reads, holding one entry per CDR3 protein. There are more than 300,000 distinct CDR3 sequences in the sample; around 4.5% occur only once, and 19% lies in the top ten. This sample comprised PBMCs, obtained 15 days after the yellow fever booster vaccination. These receptors all stem from a young man who received the YFV17D yellow fever vaccine.

This clonotype has more than one count but fewer than ten. The chain combines TRBV6-1 with TRBJ2-2; D may be TRBD1 or TRBD2 (6 bases each). V was cut by 6 bases and J by 7 bases, with 18 bases left in between. The CDR3 length is 15 residues. Germline CDR1 is MNHNS and CDR2 is SASEGT. CDR3 sequence: CASRLQRGVSGELFF. The CDR3 DNA follows: TGTGCCAGCAGGCTTCAGAGGGGGGTAAGCGGGGAGCTGTTTTTT.

In its sample, this clonotype was seen many times. The chain employs TRBV12-3 or TRBV12-4 and TRBJ1-5, with D uncertain. CDR3 size: 13 residues. V dropped 3 bases and J dropped 4 bases, with 7 bases sitting between them. CDR3 in DNA: TGTGCCAGCAGTTTGATGGGGAATCAGCCCCAGCATTTT. Its translation: CASSLMGNQPQHF.

The chain couples TRBV7-2 to TRBJ1-5; D not certain. The V end was cut by 6 bases, the J end by 7 bases, with 13 bases between. CDR1 and CDR2 (germline): SGHTA, FQGNSA. CDR3 length equals 13 residues. The CDR3 DNA is TGTGCCAGCAGTTTAATGGAGCACCAGCCCCAGCATTTT. It translates to CASSLMEHQPQHF. Full variable domain (remainder filled in from reference TRBV7-2 and TRBJ1-5): GAGVSQSPSNKVTEKGKDVELRCDPISGHTALYWYRQSLGQGLEFLIYFQGNSAPDKSGLPSDRFSAERTGGSVSTLTIQRTQQEDSAVYLCASSLMEHQPQHFGDGTRLSIL.

Ten or more counts support this clonotype. V is TRBV5-5 and J is TRBJ1-3, with no clear D. Germline V gene lookup returns CDR1 SGHKS and CDR2 YYEKEE (reference sequence). The CDR3 contains 14 residues. Trimming took off 2 bases at V and 0 bases at J, with 6 bases between the two ends. CDR3 protein: CASSFPASGNTIYF. DNA for the CDR3: TGTGCCAGCAGCTTCCCCGCCTCTGGAAACACCATATATTTT.

This clonotype was recorded at least ten times. The chain couples TRBV4-3 to TRBJ2-5; D may match TRBD1 or TRBD2 (5 bases each). The CDR3 sequence is 14 residues long. Between the trimmed V and J ends, which lost 0 bases and 5 bases, there was a span of 10 bases. Germline lookup yields CDR1 LGHNA and CDR2 YSLEER. CDR3 loop: CASSQERGLETQYF. DNA of the CDR3: TGCGCCAGCAGCCAAGAGAGGGGTTTGGAGACCCAGTACTTC.

This clonotype occurred many times. The genes are TRBV9 and TRBJ2-1; D may be TRBD1 (5 bases). V shed 0 bases and J shed 4 bases, with 11 bases lying between them. The CDR3 runs 15 residues. Germline V gene sequence: CDR1 SGDLS, CDR2 YYNGEE. DNA for the CDR3: TGTGCCAGCAGCGTAGGGGGCAGAATTTACAATGAGCAGTTCTTC. The encoded protein is CASSVGGRIYNEQFF.

This clonotype has at least ten counts. This rearrangement joins TRBV12-3 or TRBV12-4 to TRBJ1-4; D may be TRBD1 (6 bases). This CDR3 region has 14 residues. Trimming shortened V by 5 bases and J by 8 bases, and 15 bases separated the two germline ends. The CDR3 protein is CASSESGAPEKLFF. The CDR3 nucleotides read TGTGCCAGCAGTGAGTCGGGGGCGCCCGAAAAACTGTTTTTT.